This passage covers 21 T cell receptor beta chains from one sample sequenced in a study of tissue T cells after allogeneic stem cell transplantation. The data were produced by immunoSEQ multiplex PCR, yet TCRdb's version contains in-frame clones alone and is incomplete. The sample carries about 22,000 clones, 69% recorded once. The material sequenced was blood. All receptors derive from a female BALB/c mouse in good health. This line is of MHC haplotype H2-d.

Worth noting for this clone: Germline and genes: mouse. The sequence runs out 1 residue before the end of the CDR3; the remainder is reconstructed from the germline J gene. This chain uses TRBV31 with TRBJ2-1, with TRBD2 matching 12 bases. The V and J ends lost 1 base and 2 bases, in that order; junction bases with no gene match: 0. Germline CDR1 reads GKSSPN; CDR2 reads SITVG. The CDR3 has 15 residues. The CDR3 bases that were read are TGTGCCTGGAGTCGGGACTGGGGGGACTATGCTGAGCAGTTC. Translating gives CAWSRDWGDYAEQF. The CDR3, in full, reads CAWSRDWGDYAEQFF. The whole variable domain, remainder taken from reference TRBV31 and TRBJ2-1, is AQTIHQWPVAEIKAVGSPLSLGCTIKGKSSPNLYWYWQATGGTLQQLFYSITVGQVESVVQLNLSASRPKDDQFILSTEKLLLSHSGFYLCAWSRDWGDYAEQFFGPGTRLTVL.

This clone was found a few times. Mouse names are used for the genes. The read falls 1 residue short of the CDR3 end, and the missing part is taken from the germline J gene. The rearrangement links TRBV29 to TRBJ1-3, with D tentatively TRBD1 (5 bases). The ends were cut back, 5 bases at V and 0 bases at J, with 11 bases in the middle. This CDR3 has 15 amino acids. In germline, CDR1 is MSHET, CDR2 SYDVDS. CDR3 protein: CASSPSTVSGNTLYF. The CDR3 DNA, read in part, is TGTGCTAGCAGTCCCTCGACAGTTTCTGGAAATACGCTCTAT.

To note about this clone: Genes and germline are mouse. The read halts 1 residue ahead of the CDR3 end, with the missing end drawn from the germline J gene. V is TRBV13-2 and J is TRBJ1-1; 10 bases map to TRBD1. Germline CDR1 is NNHNN and CDR2 is SYGAGS (reference sequence). The CDR3 length is 12 residues. V was pared by 4 bases and J by 11 bases, with 5 bases of the junction left unmatched. The part of the CDR3 DNA that was read is TGTGCCAGCGGTCCCGGGACAGGGGACGTCTTC. Translated: CASGPGTGDVF. The entire CDR3 is CASGPGTGDVFF.

About this clone: Gene names and germline refer to mouse. Read coverage stops 1 residue before the CDR3 terminus; the germline J gene supplies the remainder. This chain uses TRBV19 with TRBJ2-5; 8 nucleotides agree with TRBD1. There are 16 residues in the CDR3. Germline values: CDR1 FNHDT, CDR2 SITEND (reference sequence). The J segment lost 2 bases and the V segment lost 2 bases, leaving 7 bases of the junction unmatched. The CDR3 loop is CASSIAGGAGQDTQYF. The covered CDR3 bases are TGTGCCAGCAGTATTGCAGGGGGCGCTGGCCAAGACACCCAGTAC. The full variable domain, rest sourced from reference TRBV19 and TRBJ2-5, is GGIITQTPKFLIGQEGQKLTLKCQQNFNHDTMYWYRQDSGKGLRLIYYSITENDLQKGDLSEGYDASREKKSSFSLTVTSAQKNEMAVFLCASSIAGGAGQDTQYFGPGTRLLVL.

With respect to this clone: The gene symbols are mouse symbols. The CDR3 extends 1 residue past the end of the read, so its final part is completed from the germline J gene. This chain uses TRBV29 with TRBJ2-5, with TRBD1 matching 9 bases. The CDR3 has 19 amino acids. The ends lost 0 bases at V and 0 bases at J; junction bases unmatched: 10. CDR1 is MSHET, CDR2 SYDVDS, per germline. The CDR3 protein is CASSLSTLGQGSNQDTQYF. CDR3 DNA, as far as it was read: TGTGCTAGCAGTTTATCCACTCTCGGACAGGGGTCTAACCAAGACACCCAGTAC.

Note on this clone: Genes here carry mouse names. The CDR3 end lies 1 residue beyond the end of the read and is filled in from the germline J gene. The chain carries TRBV31 and TRBJ1-2, with TRBD1 identical over 9 bases. The CDR3 loop spans 13 amino acids. Germline CDR1 GKSSPN, CDR2 SITVG. The trim removed 3 bases at V and 1 base at J, leaving 0 bases unmatched. CDR3 in amino acids: CAWRDRGNSDYTF. CDR3 bases read: TGTGCCTGGAGGGACAGGGGAAACTCCGACTACACC.

As for this clone: Mouse names are used for the genes. The read finishes 1 residue shy of the CDR3 end, and the germline J gene is used to complete it. The V gene is TRBV4, the J gene TRBJ2-4; 7 bases line up with TRBD1. V dropped 4 bases and J dropped 3; count of bases not matched to a gene: 4. CDR3 length: 14 amino acids. CDR1 is LGHDT, CDR2 YNNKQL, per germline (reference sequence). CDR3 DNA (partial): TGTGCCAGCAGCTTTACAGGGGTCCAAAACACCTTGTAC. Translated: CASSFTGVQNTLY. The full CDR3 reads CASSFTGVQNTLYF.

Concerning this clone itself: Genes and germline come from the mouse. The CDR3 is cut off 1 residue early in the read; its end comes from the germline J gene. J is TRBJ2-2 and V is TRBV5, with 7 bases aligning to TRBD2. Looked up from germline, CDR1 is LGHNA and CDR2 is YNLKQL (reference sequence). The CDR3 is 15 residues long. The ends lost 2 bases at V and 4 bases at J; junction bases unmatched: 4. Partial CDR3 DNA: TGTGCCAGCAGCCAAATGGGGGGTACCACCGGGCAGCTCTAC. Its protein is CASSQMGGTTGQLY. The complete CDR3 protein is CASSQMGGTTGQLYF.

About this clone: The gene names given are mouse names. Read data end 1 residue before the CDR3 end; the end is taken from the germline J gene. The sample holds other DNA sequences that translate to the same CDR3. The V and J genes are TRBV20 and TRBJ2-7; no clear D. CDR1 is GFQATS and CDR2 is STVNSAI in the germline V gene. This CDR3 is 12 amino acids long. Trimming removed 4 bases at V and 0 bases at J, with 7 bases between. Here the CDR3 reads CGATGSSYEQYF. CDR3 DNA (partial): TGTGGTGCTACGGGGAGCTCCTATGAACAGTAC.

As concerns this clone: Gene labels here are mouse ones. The CDR3 end is not reached by the read, which stops 1 residue before it; the germline J gene fills it in. This chain joins TRBV31 and TRBJ1-2; D is uncertain. The CDR3 runs 11 residues. Germline-derived CDR1 and CDR2 are GKSSPN and SITVG. Trimming cost V 3 bases and J 1 base, with 3 bases left between them. The sequenced part of the CDR3 DNA is TGTGCCTGGAGACTAAACTCCGACTACACC. As protein: CAWRLNSDYT. The CDR3 in full is CAWRLNSDYTF. Based on the CDR3 plus reference TRBV31 and TRBJ1-2, the full variable domain is AQTIHQWPVAEIKAVGSPLSLGCTIKGKSSPNLYWYWQATGGTLQQLFYSITVGQVESVVQLNLSASRPKDDQFILSTEKLLLSHSGFYLCAWRLNSDYTFGSGTRLLVI.

This clone came up once. Each gene name is a mouse one. Read coverage stops 1 residue before the CDR3 terminus; the germline J gene supplies the remainder. The V gene is TRBV19, the J gene TRBJ1-2; D possibly corresponds to TRBD1 (6 bases). V was pared by 6 bases and J by 2 bases, with 14 bases between. The germline V gene encodes CDR1 FNHDT and CDR2 SITEND (reference sequence). The CDR3 sequence is 14 residues long. The CDR3 loop reads CASTSRGPNSDYTF. Incomplete CDR3 DNA: TGTGCCAGCACCTCTCGGGGGCCCAACTCCGACTACACC.

Regarding this clone: The gene names here belong to mouse. The sequence runs out 1 residue before the end of the CDR3; the remainder is reconstructed from the germline J gene. The chain links TRBV29 to TRBJ2-7, with D possibly being TRBD1 or TRBD2 (5 bases each). The ends were cut back, 5 bases at V and 8 bases at J, with 10 bases in the middle. CDR3 length: 11 residues. In germline, CDR1 is MSHET, CDR2 SYDVDS. The sequenced part of the CDR3 DNA is TGTGCTAGCAGTCCCCCGGGACAACAGTAC. Its protein product is CASSPPGQQY. The full CDR3 protein reads CASSPPGQQYF.

On this clone itself: The genes and germline here are from mouse. The read terminates 1 residue ahead of where the CDR3 ends, so the germline J gene completes it. The chain recombines TRBV20 with TRBJ1-1; TRBD1 is a possible D gene (5 bases). The germline V and J ends were trimmed by 2 bases and 4 bases, with 11 bases remaining between them. Germline-derived CDR1 and CDR2 are GFQATS and STVNSAI. This CDR3 has 13 amino acids. The part of the CDR3 DNA that was read is TGTGGTGCTAGGACCGGGGGAGGCACAGAAGTCTTC. Protein product: CGARTGGGTEVF. The CDR3 in full is CGARTGGGTEVFF.

This clone has more than one count but fewer than ten. Gene names are mouse gene names. Read sequence stops 1 residue before the CDR3 end, and the germline J gene provides the missing end. The chain couples TRBV17 to TRBJ2-1; 9 bases are shared with TRBD2. Germline V gene data show CDR1 as MNHDT and CDR2 as YYDKIL. This CDR3 is 15 amino acids long. The J segment lost 2 bases and the V segment lost 1 base, leaving 0 bases of the junction unmatched. Here the CDR3 reads CASSRGLGDYAEQFF. The CDR3 DNA, read in part, is TGTGCTAGCAGTAGAGGACTGGGGGACTATGCTGAGCAGTTC.

To note about this clone: Gene names follow the mouse nomenclature. The read stops 1 residue short of the end of the CDR3; the missing end is completed from the germline J gene. This sequence joins TRBV13-2 and TRBJ2-3; D remains ambiguous. Trimming took off 4 bases at V and 2 bases at J, with 5 bases between the two ends. The CDR3 has 12 residues. Germline-derived CDR1 and CDR2 are NNHNN and SYGAGS (reference sequence). CDR3 region: CASGTLAETLYF. The covered CDR3 bases are TGTGCCAGCGGTACCCTTGCAGAAACGCTGTAT.

With regard to this clone: The listed genes are named as in mouse. Read sequence stops 1 residue before the CDR3 end, and the germline J gene provides the missing end. The chain joins TRBV1 to TRBJ1-3, with 12 nucleotides matching TRBD1. Looked up from germline, CDR1 is NSQYPW and CDR2 is LRSPGD (reference sequence). CDR3 length: 16 amino acids. With V trimmed by 4 bases and J by 2 bases, 3 bases remained unmatched. The CDR3 sequence is CTCSGGTGGPGNTLYF. CDR3 DNA, as far as it was read: TGCACCTGCAGTGGCGGGACAGGGGGCCCTGGAAATACGCTCTAT.

Turning to this clone: Germline and genes here are mouse. The read comes to an end 1 residue before the CDR3 does, leaving the germline J gene to fill in the end. The rearrangement links TRBV1 to TRBJ1-1, with TRBD1 matching 7 bases. This CDR3 is built from 14 residues. V lost 1 base, J lost 1 base, and 0 bases stayed unmatched. Germline CDR1 NSQYPW, CDR2 LRSPGD (reference sequence). Incomplete CDR3 DNA: TGCACCTGCAGTGCAGGACAGGGGAACACAGAAGTCTTC. As protein: CTCSAGQGNTEVF. The entire CDR3 sequence reads CTCSAGQGNTEVFF.

Details on this clone: Any gene name here is a mouse gene name. The CDR3 end lies 1 residue beyond the end of the read and is filled in from the germline J gene. This chain links TRBV13-1 with TRBJ2-4; D remains ambiguous. The V gene lost 2 bases and the J gene lost 1 base, with 8 bases spanning the gap. Germline V gene data show CDR1 as NSHNY and CDR2 as SYGAGN. The CDR3 consists of 14 residues. CDR3 sequence: CASSESLGQNTLYF. The CDR3 bases that were read are TGTGCCAGCAGTGAATCTCTGGGTCAAAACACCTTGTAC.

As concerns this clone: Genes here carry mouse names. The read ends 1 residue before the CDR3 terminus; that terminus is restored from the germline J gene. The chain joins TRBV29 to TRBJ2-3; no clear D. Germline V gene data show CDR1 as MSHET and CDR2 as SYDVDS. The CDR3 contains 13 residues. The V end was cut by 7 bases, the J end by 0 bases, with 8 bases between. This chain's CDR3 is CASTRSSAETLYF. The CDR3 DNA, read in part, is TGTGCTAGCACGAGGTCTAGTGCAGAAACGCTGTAT. The full variable domain, rest sourced from reference TRBV29 and TRBJ2-3, is DMKVTQMPRYLIKRMGENVLLECGQDMSHETMYWYRQDPGLGLQLIYISYDVDSNSEGDIPKGYRVSRKKREHFSLILDSAKTNQTSVYFCASTRSSAETLYFGSGTRLTVL.

A word on this clone: Gene names are mouse gene names. The CDR3 end falls 1 residue outside the read, so it is completed with the germline J gene. This rearrangement joins TRBV13-1 to TRBJ1-1; D perhaps matches TRBD1 (5 bases). There are 14 residues in the CDR3. Trimming took off 1 base at V and 4 bases at J, with 11 bases between the two ends. Germline values: CDR1 NSHNY, CDR2 SYGAGN. This CDR3 reads CASSDLGVGTEVFF. CDR3 DNA (partial): TGTGCCAGCAGTGATTTGGGGGTTGGCACAGAAGTCTTC.

For this clone: Mouse gene names apply. The sequenced fragment ends 1 residue before the CDR3 boundary, so the rest is inferred from the germline J gene. The chain uses TRBV13-1 and TRBJ2-5, with D perhaps TRBD2 (6 bases). Deletions cut 5 bases from V and 3 bases from J, with 10 bases between. Germline V CDR1 and CDR2: NSHNY, SYGAGN. The CDR3 has 13 residues. CDR3 in amino acids: CASRTGSQDTQYF. The sequenced CDR3 bases are TGTGCCAGCAGAACTGGGTCTCAAGACACCCAGTAC.